These 19 T cell receptor beta chains share one sample of origin, sequenced in a study of response to subunit inactivated influenza vaccine. TCRdb ran MiXCR on the RT-PCR reads and lists one entry per CDR3 protein. The data contain approximately 680,000 distinct CDR3 sequences, 15% to 19% of them singletons. Sequenced material: PBMCs from blood, taken 11 to 12 days after vaccination. The origin of the receptors is a man in his forties or fifties who received an inactivated influenza vaccine.

This clonotype was counted only a few times. V is TRBV20-1 and J is TRBJ2-2; TRBD1 might be the D (5 bases). V lost 6 bases, J lost 6 bases, and 17 bases lay in between. The CDR3 spans 14 residues. CDR1 is DFQATT and CDR2 is SNEGSKA in the germline V gene (reference sequence). The CDR3 DNA is TGCAGTGCCCGACCCGCGATAGGGGCCGGGGAGCTGTTTTTT. Protein sequence: CSARPAIGAGELFF.

This clonotype has a handful of counts. This chain connects TRBV20-1 to TRBJ2-1; 7 bases match TRBD2. The J segment lost 3 bases and the V segment lost 3 bases, leaving 2 bases of the junction unmatched. This CDR3 has 13 amino acids. The V gene's germline CDR1 is DFQATT and CDR2 SNEGSKA (reference sequence). The CDR3: CSARTSLYNEQFF. CDR3 in DNA: TGCAGTGCTAGGACTAGCCTCTACAATGAGCAGTTCTTC.

The rearrangement uses TRBV20-1 and TRBJ2-7; 8 nucleotides agree with TRBD2. V was clipped by 4 bases and J by 2 bases; unmatched bases: 10. The CDR3 covers 15 residues. Per germline, CDR1 DFQATT and CDR2 SNEGSKA (reference sequence). The CDR3 protein is CSAIGGTRRTYEQYF. The CDR3 nucleotides are TGCAGTGCTATCGGAGGGACTAGAAGAACCTACGAGCAGTACTTC.

This clonotype was counted many times. The genes are TRBV2 and TRBJ2-7; 10 bases agree with TRBD2. Germline V gene lookup returns CDR1 SNHLY and CDR2 FYNNEI. V lost 4 bases, J lost 7 bases, and 7 bases stayed unmatched. The CDR3 is 14 residues long. CDR3 nucleotides: TGTGCCAGCAGTGGAGGTAGCGGGGGGCGGGAGCAGTACTTC. This sequence encodes CASSGGSGGREQYF. The whole variable domain, remainder taken from reference TRBV2 and TRBJ2-7, is EPEVTQTPSHQVTQMGQEVILRCVPISNHLYFYWYRQILGQKVEFLVSFYNNEISEKSEIFDDQFSVERPDGSNFTLKIRSTKLEDSAMYFCASSGGSGGREQYFGPGTRLTVT.

Ten or more counts support this clonotype. The V gene is TRBV12-3 or TRBV12-4, the J gene TRBJ2-1; TRBD2 matches at 8 bases. The CDR3 runs 16 residues. J lost 4 bases, V lost 5 bases, and 10 bases had no gene match. In DNA form, the CDR3 reads TGTGCCAGCAGTCCCGGGACTAGTTGGGGTTACAATGAGCAGTTCTTC. It encodes CASSPGTSWGYNEQFF.

This clonotype turned up a few times. The chain carries TRBV11-2 and TRBJ2-3; no firm D call. The CDR3 is 17 amino acids. With 0 bases removed from V and 4 bases from J, the gap between germline ends came to 17 bases. Germline values: CDR1 SGHAT, CDR2 FQNNGV. The CDR3 sequence is CASSLEIYLVGADTQYF. CDR3 in DNA: TGTGCCAGCAGCTTAGAGATTTACCTCGTTGGCGCAGATACGCAGTATTTT. Full variable domain (rest looked up from reference TRBV11-2 and TRBJ2-3): EAGVAQSPRYKIIEKRQSVAFWCNPISGHATLYWYQQILGQGPKLLIQFQNNGVVDDSQLPKDRFSAERLKGVDSTLKIQPAKLEDSAVYLCASSLEIYLVGADTQYFGPGTRLTVL.

This clonotype showed up just once. The V gene is TRBV6-1, the J gene TRBJ2-2; unclear D gene. This CDR3 is built from 16 residues. Germline V gives CDR1 MNHNS, CDR2 SASEGT. Trimming shortened V by 5 bases and J by 0 bases, and 13 bases separated the two germline ends. The CDR3 coding sequence is TGTGCCAGCAGTCCGAATCCGGTACCGAACACCGGGGAGCTGTTTTTT. Residues: CASSPNPVPNTGELFF.

This clonotype was counted a few times. The V gene is TRBV20-1, the J gene TRBJ2-1; possible D gene TRBD2, 5 bases. This CDR3 is built from 16 residues. V shed 5 bases and J shed 5 bases, with 22 bases lying between them. The germline V gene has CDR1 DFQATT and CDR2 SNEGSKA (reference sequence). CDR3 region: CSAPEPFPSYHNEQFF. For the CDR3, the DNA is TGCAGTGCTCCCGAACCTTTCCCTAGCTACCACAATGAGCAGTTCTTC.

CDR3 in DNA: TGTGCCATCAGTGGAGGAGGCAGGGGAAACACCGGGGAGCTGTTTTTT. It specifies CAISGGGRGNTGELFF. The chain uses TRBV10-3 and TRBJ2-2; the D gene is possibly TRBD1 (6 bases). The CDR3 runs to 16 residues. The germline V and J ends were trimmed by 4 bases and 2 bases, with 14 bases remaining between them. Germline V gene sequence: CDR1 ENHRY, CDR2 SYGVKD.

There are a few counts of this clonotype. The chain links TRBV12-3 or TRBV12-4 to TRBJ2-1; 12 bases are a match to TRBD2. V was clipped by 7 bases and J by 2 bases; unmatched bases: 3. The CDR3 loop spans 15 amino acids. CDR3 coding DNA: TGTGCCAGCACAACTAGCGGGGGGACCTACAATGAGCAGTTCTTC. This encodes CASTTSGGTYNEQFF.

The chain couples TRBV2 to TRBJ2-1; TRBD2 agrees at 8 bases. J lost 0 bases, V lost 3 bases, and 7 bases had no gene match. The CDR3 totals 17 residues. Germline CDR1 SNHLY, CDR2 FYNNEI. The CDR3 coding sequence is TGTGCCAGCAGTGATTCTACTAGCGGAAGCTCCTACAATGAGCAGTTCTTC. Translation gives CASSDSTSGSSYNEQFF.

For the CDR3, the DNA is TGCGCCAGCAGCCAAGAGATCAAGCGGGGTTTCGGGCGGGGGCGCTACTTC. Its protein is CASSQEIKRGFGRGRYF. This rearrangement joins TRBV4-1 to TRBJ2-7; D might be TRBD2 (7 bases). The V end was cut by 0 bases, the J end by 13 bases, with 28 bases between. This CDR3 comprises 17 residues. Germline CDR1 is MGHRA and CDR2 is YSYEKL.

The genes are TRBV29-1 and TRBJ2-3; tentative D call: TRBD2 (6 bases). The CDR3 covers 17 residues. Per germline, CDR1 SQVTM and CDR2 ANQGSEA. Deletions cut 6 bases from V and 0 bases from J, with 22 bases between. The CDR3 reads CSVAFGSGLGSTDTQYF. The CDR3 region has the DNA TGCAGCGTCGCCTTCGGGTCGGGACTGGGGAGCACAGATACGCAGTATTTT.

Ten or more counts support this clonotype. The V call is TRBV6-2 or TRBV6-3, the J call TRBJ1-1; D uncertain. CDR1 MNHEY and CDR2 SVGEGT come from the germline V gene. Between the trimmed V and J ends, which lost 0 bases and 2 bases, there was a span of 10 bases. This CDR3 spans 15 amino acids. The CDR3 DNA follows: TGTGCCAGCAGTTACTCTGGACGGGGAAACACTGAAGCTTTCTTT. It specifies CASSYSGRGNTEAFF.

This clonotype was seen a handful of times. The V gene is TRBV29-1, the J gene TRBJ2-1, with D tentatively TRBD1 (5 bases). Trimming removed 4 bases at V and 2 bases at J, with 6 bases between. The CDR3 consists of 12 residues. From germline, CDR1 is SQVTM and CDR2 ANQGSEA. CDR3 sequence: CSVGRAYNEQFF. The CDR3 nucleotides read TGCAGCGTTGGCAGGGCCTACAATGAGCAGTTCTTC.

Here the CDR3 reads CSAPASGTSYNEQFF. CDR3 nucleotides: TGCAGTGCCCCGGCTAGCGGGACTAGCTACAATGAGCAGTTCTTC. The V call is TRBV20-1, the J call TRBJ2-1; 9 bases agree with TRBD2. CDR3 size: 15 residues. Germline CDR1 is DFQATT and CDR2 is SNEGSKA (reference sequence). J was trimmed by 3 bases and V by 6 bases; bases with no gene match: 9.

This clonotype was detected only a few times. This chain connects TRBV20-1 to TRBJ2-3, with a possible D match to TRBD2 (6 bases). The CDR3 runs to 15 residues. The V end lost 6 bases, the J end lost 2 bases, and 18 bases lay between the germline ends. The germline gives CDR1 DFQATT, CDR2 SNEGSKA (reference sequence). In DNA form, the CDR3 reads TGCAGTGCCGAACCCTCGGCGGGACTCACAGATACGCAGTATTTT. Translating gives CSAEPSAGLTDTQYF.

This rearrangement joins TRBV4-3 to TRBJ2-1, with no clear D. V lost 3 bases and J 8 bases, leaving 11 bases between the germline ends. Germline lookup yields CDR1 LGHNA and CDR2 YSLEER. This CDR3 has 13 amino acids. CDR3 loop: CASSQRQFDEQFF. CDR3 DNA sequence: TGCGCCAGCAGCCAGAGACAATTCGATGAGCAGTTCTTC.

The V gene is TRBV12-3 or TRBV12-4, the J gene TRBJ1-2; D is perhaps TRBD1 (6 bases). V was pared by 5 bases and J by 6 bases, with 10 bases between. CDR3 length equals 12 residues. This chain's CDR3 is CASSAGTNGYTF. Written as DNA, the CDR3 is TGTGCCAGCAGTGCCGGGACAAATGGCTACACCTTC.